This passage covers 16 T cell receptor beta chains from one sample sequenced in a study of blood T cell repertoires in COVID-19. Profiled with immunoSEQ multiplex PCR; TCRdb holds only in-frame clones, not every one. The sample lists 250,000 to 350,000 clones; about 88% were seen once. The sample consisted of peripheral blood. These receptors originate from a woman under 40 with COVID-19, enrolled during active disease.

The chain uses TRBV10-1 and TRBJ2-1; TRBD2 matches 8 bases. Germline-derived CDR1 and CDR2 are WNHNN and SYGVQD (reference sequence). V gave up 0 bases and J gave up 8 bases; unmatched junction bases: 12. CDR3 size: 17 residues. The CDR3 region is CASSESPVSGSWDEQFF. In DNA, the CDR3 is TGCGCCAGCAGTGAGTCTCCCGTAAGCGGGAGTTGGGATGAGCAGTTCTTC.

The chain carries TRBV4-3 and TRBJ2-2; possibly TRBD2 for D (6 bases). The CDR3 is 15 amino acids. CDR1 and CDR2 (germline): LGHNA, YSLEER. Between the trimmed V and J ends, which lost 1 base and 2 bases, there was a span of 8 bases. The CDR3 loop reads CASSQVAGNTGELFF. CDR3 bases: TGCGCCAGCAGCCAAGTGGCGGGAAACACCGGGGAGCTGTTTTTT.

CDR3 in DNA: TGTGCCAGCAGTGTGCTGAGCGGGAGTGGCGATGAGCAGTTCTTC. As protein: CASSVLSGSGDEQFF. The gene calls are TRBV2 and TRBJ2-1; TRBD2 aligns across 8 bases. Looked up from germline, CDR1 is SNHLY and CDR2 is FYNNEI. The CDR3 has 15 amino acids. The V gene end was trimmed by 4 bases and the J gene end by 8 bases; junction bases not matched to a gene: 10.

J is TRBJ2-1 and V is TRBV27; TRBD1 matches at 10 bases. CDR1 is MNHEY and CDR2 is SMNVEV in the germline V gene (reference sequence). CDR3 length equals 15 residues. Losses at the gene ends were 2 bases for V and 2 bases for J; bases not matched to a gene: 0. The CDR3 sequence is CASSLDRGPYNEQFF. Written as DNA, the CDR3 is TGTGCCAGCAGTTTAGACAGGGGGCCCTACAATGAGCAGTTCTTC.

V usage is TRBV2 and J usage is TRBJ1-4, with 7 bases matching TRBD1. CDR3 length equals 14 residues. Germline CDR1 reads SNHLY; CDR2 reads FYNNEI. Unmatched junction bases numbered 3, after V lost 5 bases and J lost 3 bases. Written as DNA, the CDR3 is TGTGCCAGCAGTCCGGGACAGCCTAATGAAAAACTGTTTTTT. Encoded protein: CASSPGQPNEKLFF. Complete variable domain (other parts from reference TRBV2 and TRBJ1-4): EPEVTQTPSHQVTQMGQEVILRCVPISNHLYFYWYRQILGQKVEFLVSFYNNEISEKSEIFDDQFSVERPDGSNFTLKIRSTKLEDSAMYFCASSPGQPNEKLFFGSGTQLSVL.

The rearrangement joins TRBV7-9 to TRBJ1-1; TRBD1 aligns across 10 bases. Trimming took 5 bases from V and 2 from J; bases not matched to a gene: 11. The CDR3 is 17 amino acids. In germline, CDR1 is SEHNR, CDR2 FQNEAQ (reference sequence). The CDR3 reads CASSETGGVGVNTEAFF. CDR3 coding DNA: TGTGCCAGCAGCGAGACAGGGGGCGTAGGGGTCAACACTGAAGCTTTCTTT.

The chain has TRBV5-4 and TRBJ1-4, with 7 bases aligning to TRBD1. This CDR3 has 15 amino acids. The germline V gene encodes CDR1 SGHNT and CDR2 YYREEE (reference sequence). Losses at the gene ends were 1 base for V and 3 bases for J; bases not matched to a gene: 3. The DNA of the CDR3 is TGTGCCAGCAGCTTGACAGGGGACGCTAATGAAAAACTGTTTTTT. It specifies CASSLTGDANEKLFF.

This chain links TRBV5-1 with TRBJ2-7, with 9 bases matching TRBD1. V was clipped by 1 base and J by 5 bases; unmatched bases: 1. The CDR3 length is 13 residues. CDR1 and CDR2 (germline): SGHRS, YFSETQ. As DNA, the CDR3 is TGCGCCAGCAGCTTGACAGGGGGCGACGAGCAGTACTTC. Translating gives CASSLTGGDEQYF. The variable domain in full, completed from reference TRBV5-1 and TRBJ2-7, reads KAGVTQTPRYLIKTRGQQVTLSCSPISGHRSVSWYQQTPGQGLQFLFEYFSETQRNKGNFPGRFSGRQFSNSRSEMNVSTLELGDSALYLCASSLTGGDEQYFGPGTRLTVT.

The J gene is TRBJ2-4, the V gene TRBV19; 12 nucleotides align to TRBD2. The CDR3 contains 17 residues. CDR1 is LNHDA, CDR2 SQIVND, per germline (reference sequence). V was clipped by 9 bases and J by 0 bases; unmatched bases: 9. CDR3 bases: TGTGCCAGCAAGACTAGCGGGAGTGGTGGAGCCAAAAACATTCAGTACTTC. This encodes CASKTSGSGGAKNIQYF.

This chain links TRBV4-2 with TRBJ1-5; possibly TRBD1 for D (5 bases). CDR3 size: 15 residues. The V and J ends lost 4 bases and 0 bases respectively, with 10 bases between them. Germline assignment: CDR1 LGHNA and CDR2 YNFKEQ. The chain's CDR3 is CASSRQGNSNQPQHF. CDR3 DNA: TGTGCCAGCAGCCGGCAGGGTAATAGCAATCAGCCCCAGCATTTT.

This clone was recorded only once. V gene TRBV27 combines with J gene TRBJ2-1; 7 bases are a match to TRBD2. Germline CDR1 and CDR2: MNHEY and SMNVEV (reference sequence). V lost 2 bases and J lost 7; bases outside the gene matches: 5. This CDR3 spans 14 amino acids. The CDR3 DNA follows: TGTGCCAGCAGTTTAAGCGTGGGGGGGAATGAGCAGTTCTTC. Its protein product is CASSLSVGGNEQFF.

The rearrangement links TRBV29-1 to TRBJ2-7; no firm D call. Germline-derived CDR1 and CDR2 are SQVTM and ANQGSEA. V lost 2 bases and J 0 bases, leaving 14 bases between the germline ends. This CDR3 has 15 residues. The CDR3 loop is CSVELPDRSSYEQYF. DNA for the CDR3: TGCAGCGTTGAACTCCCAGACCGGAGCTCCTACGAGCAGTACTTC.

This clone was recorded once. The CDR3, as DNA: TGTGCCAGTAGTATGGACAGGATCTATGGCTACACCTTC. Protein sequence: CASSMDRIYGYTF. The rearrangement links TRBV19 to TRBJ1-2; 7 positions agree with TRBD1. The CDR3 contains 13 residues. V lost 3 bases to trimming and J lost 4 bases; unmatched junction nucleotides: 2. CDR1 is LNHDA, CDR2 SQIVND, per germline (reference sequence).

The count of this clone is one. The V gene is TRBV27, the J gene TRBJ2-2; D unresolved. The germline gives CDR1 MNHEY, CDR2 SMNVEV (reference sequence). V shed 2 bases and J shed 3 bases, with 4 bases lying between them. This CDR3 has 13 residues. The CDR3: CASSLIDTGELFF. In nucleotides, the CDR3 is TGTGCCAGCAGTTTAATCGACACCGGGGAGCTGTTTTTT.

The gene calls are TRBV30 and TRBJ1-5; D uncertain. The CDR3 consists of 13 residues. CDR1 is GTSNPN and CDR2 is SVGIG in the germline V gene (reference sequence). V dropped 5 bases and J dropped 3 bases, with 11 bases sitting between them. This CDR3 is CAWGEGFNQPQHF. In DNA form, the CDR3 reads TGTGCCTGGGGGGAGGGTTTCAATCAGCCCCAGCATTTT.

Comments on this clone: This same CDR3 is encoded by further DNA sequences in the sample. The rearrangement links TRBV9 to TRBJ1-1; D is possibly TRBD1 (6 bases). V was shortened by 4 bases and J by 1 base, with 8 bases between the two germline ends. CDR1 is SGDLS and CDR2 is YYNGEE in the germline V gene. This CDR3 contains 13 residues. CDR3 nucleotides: TGTGCCAGCAGCCTGGACAGGAACACTGAAGCTTTCTTT. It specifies CASSLDRNTEAFF.